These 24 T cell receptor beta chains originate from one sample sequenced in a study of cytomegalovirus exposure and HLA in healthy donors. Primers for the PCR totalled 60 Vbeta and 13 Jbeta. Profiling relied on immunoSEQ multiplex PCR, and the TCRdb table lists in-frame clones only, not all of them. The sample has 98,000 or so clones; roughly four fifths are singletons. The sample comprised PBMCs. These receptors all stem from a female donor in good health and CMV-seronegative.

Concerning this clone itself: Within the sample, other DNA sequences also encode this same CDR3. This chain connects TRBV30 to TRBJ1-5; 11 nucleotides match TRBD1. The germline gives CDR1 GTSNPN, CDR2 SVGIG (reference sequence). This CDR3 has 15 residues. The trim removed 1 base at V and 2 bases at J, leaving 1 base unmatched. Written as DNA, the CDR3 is TGTGCCTGGAGTGGGGGACAGGGGGGCAATCAGCCCCAGCATTTT. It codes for CAWSGGQGGNQPQHF.

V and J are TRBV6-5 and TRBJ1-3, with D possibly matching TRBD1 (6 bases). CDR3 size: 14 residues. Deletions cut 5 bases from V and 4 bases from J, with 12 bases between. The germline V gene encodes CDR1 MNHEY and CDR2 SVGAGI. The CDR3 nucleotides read TGTGCCAGCAGTAGGGGGGGCGTAGGAAACACCATATATTTT. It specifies CASSRGGVGNTIYF.

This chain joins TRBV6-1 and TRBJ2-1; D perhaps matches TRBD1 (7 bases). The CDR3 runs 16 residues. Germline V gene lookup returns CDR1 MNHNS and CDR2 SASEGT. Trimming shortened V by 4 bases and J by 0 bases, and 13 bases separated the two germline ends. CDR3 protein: CASSGAGGHSYNEQFF. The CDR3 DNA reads TGTGCCAGCAGTGGCGCAGGGGGGCACTCCTACAATGAGCAGTTCTTC.

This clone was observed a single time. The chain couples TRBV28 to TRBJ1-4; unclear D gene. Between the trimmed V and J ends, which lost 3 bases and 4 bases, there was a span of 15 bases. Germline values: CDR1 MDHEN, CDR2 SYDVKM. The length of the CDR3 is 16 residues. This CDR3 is CASSFSGRDGNEKLFF. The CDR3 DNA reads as TGTGCCAGCAGTTTTTCTGGGCGTGACGGTAATGAAAAACTGTTTTTT.

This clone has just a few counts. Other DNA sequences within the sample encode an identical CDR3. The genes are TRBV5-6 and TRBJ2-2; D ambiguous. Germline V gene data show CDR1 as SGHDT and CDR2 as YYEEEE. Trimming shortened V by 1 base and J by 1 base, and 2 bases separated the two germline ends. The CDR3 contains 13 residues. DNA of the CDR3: TGTGCCAGCAGCTTGCAGAACACCGGGGAGCTGTTTTTT. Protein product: CASSLQNTGELFF.

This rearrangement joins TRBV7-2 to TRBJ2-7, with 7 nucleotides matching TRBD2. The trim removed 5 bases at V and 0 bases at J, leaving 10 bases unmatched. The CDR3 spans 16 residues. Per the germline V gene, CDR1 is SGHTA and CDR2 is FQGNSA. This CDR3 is CASSPKGWGGSYEQYF. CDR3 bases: TGTGCCAGCAGCCCCAAAGGGTGGGGGGGCTCCTACGAGCAGTACTTC.

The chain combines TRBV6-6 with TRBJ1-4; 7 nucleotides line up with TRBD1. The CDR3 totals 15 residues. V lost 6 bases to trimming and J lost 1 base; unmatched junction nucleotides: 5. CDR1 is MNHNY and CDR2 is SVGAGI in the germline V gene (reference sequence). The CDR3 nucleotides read TGTGCCAGCAGCGACTCAGGGGGAACTAATGAAAAACTGTTTTTT. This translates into CASSDSGGTNEKLFF.

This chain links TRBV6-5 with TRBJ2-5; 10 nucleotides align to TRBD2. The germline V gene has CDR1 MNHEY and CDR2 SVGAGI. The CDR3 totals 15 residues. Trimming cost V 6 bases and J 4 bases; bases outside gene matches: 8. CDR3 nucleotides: TGTGCCAGCAGGATAGCGGGAGGCGGCGTAGAGACCCAGTACTTC. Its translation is CASRIAGGGVETQYF.

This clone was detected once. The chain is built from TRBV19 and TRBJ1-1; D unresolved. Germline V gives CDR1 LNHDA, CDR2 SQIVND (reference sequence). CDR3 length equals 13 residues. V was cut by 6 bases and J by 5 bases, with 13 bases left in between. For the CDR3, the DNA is TGTGCCAGTAGCGACTCGAGGTGGACTGAAGCTTTCTTT. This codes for CASSDSRWTEAFF.

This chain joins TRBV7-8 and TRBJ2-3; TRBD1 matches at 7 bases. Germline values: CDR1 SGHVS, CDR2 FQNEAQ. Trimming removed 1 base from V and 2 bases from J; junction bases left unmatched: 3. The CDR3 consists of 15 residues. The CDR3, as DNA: TGTGCCAGCAGCTTAGAGCAGGGGGTCACAGATACGCAGTATTTT. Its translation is CASSLEQGVTDTQYF.

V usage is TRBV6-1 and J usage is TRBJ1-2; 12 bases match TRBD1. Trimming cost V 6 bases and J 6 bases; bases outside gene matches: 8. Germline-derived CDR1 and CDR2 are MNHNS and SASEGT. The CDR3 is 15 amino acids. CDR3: CASRSGTGGRDGYTF. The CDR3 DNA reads TGTGCCAGCAGGTCCGGGACAGGGGGCAGGGATGGCTACACCTTC.

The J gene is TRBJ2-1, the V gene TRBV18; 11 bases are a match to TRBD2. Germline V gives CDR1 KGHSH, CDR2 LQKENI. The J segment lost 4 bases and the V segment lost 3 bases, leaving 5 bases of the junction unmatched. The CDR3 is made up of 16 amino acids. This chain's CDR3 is CASSPTGTSGYNEQFF. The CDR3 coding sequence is TGTGCCAGCTCACCGACCGGGACTAGCGGTTACAATGAGCAGTTCTTC. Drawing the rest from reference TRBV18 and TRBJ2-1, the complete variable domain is NAGVMQNPRHLVRRRGQEARLRCSPMKGHSHVYWYRQLPEEGLKFMVYLQKENIIDESGMPKERFSAEFPKEGPSILRIQQVVRGDSAAYFCASSPTGTSGYNEQFFGPGTRLTVL.

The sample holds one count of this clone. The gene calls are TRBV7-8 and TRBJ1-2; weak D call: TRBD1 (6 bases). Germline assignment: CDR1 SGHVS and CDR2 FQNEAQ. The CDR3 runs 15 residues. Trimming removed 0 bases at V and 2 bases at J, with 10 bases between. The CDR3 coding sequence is TGTGCCAGCAGCTTAGCGGGGGCTTCCAACTATGGCTACACCTTC. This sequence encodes CASSLAGASNYGYTF.

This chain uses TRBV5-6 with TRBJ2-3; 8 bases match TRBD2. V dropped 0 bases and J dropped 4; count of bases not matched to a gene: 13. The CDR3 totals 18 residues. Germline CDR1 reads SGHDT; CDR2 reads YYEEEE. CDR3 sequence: CASSLAPLLAGGSDTQYF. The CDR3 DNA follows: TGTGCCAGCAGCTTGGCCCCACTACTCGCGGGAGGTTCAGATACGCAGTATTTT.

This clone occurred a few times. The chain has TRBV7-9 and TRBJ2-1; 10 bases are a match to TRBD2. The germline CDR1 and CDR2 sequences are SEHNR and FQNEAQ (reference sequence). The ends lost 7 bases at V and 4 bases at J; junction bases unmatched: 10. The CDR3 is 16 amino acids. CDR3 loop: CASILERGGLYNEQFF. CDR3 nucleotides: TGTGCCAGCATCCTCGAGCGGGGGGGCCTATACAATGAGCAGTTCTTC.

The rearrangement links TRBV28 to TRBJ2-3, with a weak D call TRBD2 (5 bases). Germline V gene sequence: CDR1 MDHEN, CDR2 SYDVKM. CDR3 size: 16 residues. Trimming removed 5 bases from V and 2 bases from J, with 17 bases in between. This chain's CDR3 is CASSPGVAPYTDTQYF. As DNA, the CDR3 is TGTGCCAGCAGTCCCGGGGTAGCGCCTTACACAGATACGCAGTATTTT. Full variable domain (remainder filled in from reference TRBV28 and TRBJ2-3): DVKVTQSSRYLVKRTGEKVFLECVQDMDHENMFWYRQDPGLGLRLIYFSYDVKMKEKGDIPEGYSVSREKKERFSLILESASTNQTSMYLCASSPGVAPYTDTQYFGPGTRLTVL.

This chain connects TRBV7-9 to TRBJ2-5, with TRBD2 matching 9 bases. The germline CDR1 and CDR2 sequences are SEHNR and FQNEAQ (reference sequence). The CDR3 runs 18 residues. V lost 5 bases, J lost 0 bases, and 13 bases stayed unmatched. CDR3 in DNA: TGTGCCAGCAGCCCAGGCCGAGCGGGGGGCTATTACCAAGAGACCCAGTACTTC. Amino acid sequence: CASSPGRAGGYYQETQYF.

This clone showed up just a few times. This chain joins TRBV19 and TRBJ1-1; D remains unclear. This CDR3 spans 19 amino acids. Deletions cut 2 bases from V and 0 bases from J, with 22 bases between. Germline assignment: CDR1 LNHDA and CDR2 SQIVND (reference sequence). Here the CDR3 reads CASSITGLFVSLMNTEAFF. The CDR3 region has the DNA TGTGCCAGTAGTATAACGGGTCTTTTTGTGTCCCTCATGAACACTGAAGCTTTCTTT.

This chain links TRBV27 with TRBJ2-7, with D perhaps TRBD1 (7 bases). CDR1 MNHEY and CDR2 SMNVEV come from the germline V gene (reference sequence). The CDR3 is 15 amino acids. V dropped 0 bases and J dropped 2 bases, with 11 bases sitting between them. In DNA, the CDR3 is TGTGCCAGCAGTTTATCCCAGGGGGGCACCTACGAGCAGTACTTC. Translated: CASSLSQGGTYEQYF.

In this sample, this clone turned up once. In DNA, the CDR3 is TGTGCCAGCAGCACCAAACTAGCACGATACAATGAGCAGTTCTTC. It translates to CASSTKLARYNEQFF. The chain carries TRBV13 and TRBJ2-1; a weak D match, TRBD2 (6 bases). Trimming removed 5 bases at V and 4 bases at J, with 15 bases between. Germline CDR1 is PRHDT and CDR2 is FYEKMQ (reference sequence). The CDR3 covers 15 residues. Full variable domain (remainder filled in from reference TRBV13 and TRBJ2-1): AAGVIQSPRHLIKEKRETATLKCYPIPRHDTVYWYQQGPGQDPQFLISFYEKMQSDKGSIPDRFSAQQFSDYHSELNMSSLELGDSALYFCASSTKLARYNEQFFGPGTRLTVL.

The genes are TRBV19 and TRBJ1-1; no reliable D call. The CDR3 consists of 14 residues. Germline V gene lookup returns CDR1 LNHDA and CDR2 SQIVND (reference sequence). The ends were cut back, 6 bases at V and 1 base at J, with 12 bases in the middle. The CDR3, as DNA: TGTGCCAGTAGACAGCCCGAGCAGAACACTGAAGCTTTCTTT. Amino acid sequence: CASRQPEQNTEAFF.

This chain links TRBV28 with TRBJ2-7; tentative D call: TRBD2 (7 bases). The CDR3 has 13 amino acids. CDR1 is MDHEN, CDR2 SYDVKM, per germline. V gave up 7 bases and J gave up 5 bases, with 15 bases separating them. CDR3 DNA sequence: TGTGCCAGCATGGGAGGGGGGGTCGACGAGCAGTACTTC. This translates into CASMGGGVDEQYF.

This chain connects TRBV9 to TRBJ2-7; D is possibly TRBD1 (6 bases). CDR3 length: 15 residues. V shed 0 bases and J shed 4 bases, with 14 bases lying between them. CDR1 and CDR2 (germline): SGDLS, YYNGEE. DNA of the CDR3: TGTGCCAGCAGCGTAGGAATCACAGGGTTATACGAGCAGTACTTC. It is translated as CASSVGITGLYEQYF.

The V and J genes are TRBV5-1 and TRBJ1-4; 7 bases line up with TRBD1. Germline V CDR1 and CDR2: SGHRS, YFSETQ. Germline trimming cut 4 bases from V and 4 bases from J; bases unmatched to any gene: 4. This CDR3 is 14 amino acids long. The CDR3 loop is CASSRGGGNEKLFF. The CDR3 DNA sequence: TGCGCCAGCAGCCGAGGGGGCGGTAATGAAAAACTGTTTTTT.